These 12 T cell receptor beta chains share one sample of origin, sequenced in a study of cytomegalovirus exposure and HLA in healthy donors. Primers for the PCR totalled 60 Vbeta and 13 Jbeta. TCRdb's copy holds only in-frame clones and misses some; the assay was immunoSEQ multiplex PCR. This table holds around 130,000 clones, roughly four fifths found once. The sample consisted of PBMCs. The receptors were gathered from a man younger than 45 in good health and CMV-seronegative.

This clone was counted a single time. The rearrangement links TRBV5-6 to TRBJ2-7, with TRBD2 as a possible D gene (7 bases). Trimming shortened V by 1 base and J by 7 bases, and 21 bases separated the two germline ends. In germline, CDR1 is SGHDT, CDR2 YYEEEE. This CDR3 is built from 16 residues. DNA for the CDR3: TGTGCCAGCAGCTTGTGGGAAGGGGGGGCGCCGTGGGAGCAGTACTTC. It encodes CASSLWEGGAPWEQYF.

This clone has ten or more counts. This chain connects TRBV4-3 to TRBJ1-1; D gene uncertain. Germline CDR1 and CDR2: LGHNA and YSLEER. V was pared by 1 base and J by 6 bases, with 9 bases between. The CDR3 is 13 amino acids. In DNA form, the CDR3 reads TGCGCCAGCAGCCAAGTGGCAGTCGCTGAAGCTTTCTTT. The encoded protein is CASSQVAVAEAFF.

The chain links TRBV4-3 to TRBJ1-5; the D is unclear. The CDR3 extends over 14 amino acids. Trimming removed 0 bases at V and 4 bases at J, with 7 bases between. The germline CDR1 and CDR2 sequences are LGHNA and YSLEER. CDR3 loop: CASSQDGRNQPQHF. The CDR3, as DNA: TGCGCCAGCAGCCAAGACGGGAGGAATCAGCCCCAGCATTTT.

The chain links TRBV28 to TRBJ2-4; D perhaps matches TRBD1 (5 bases). Germline-derived CDR1 and CDR2 are MDHEN and SYDVKM. The CDR3 length is 14 residues. Trimming cost V 3 bases and J 5 bases, with 11 bases left between them. CDR3 nucleotide sequence: TGTGCCAGCAGTTTTTCAGGGTCGCAAAACATTCAGTACTTC. This gives the protein CASSFSGSQNIQYF. The variable domain in full, completed from reference TRBV28 and TRBJ2-4, reads DVKVTQSSRYLVKRTGEKVFLECVQDMDHENMFWYRQDPGLGLRLIYFSYDVKMKEKGDIPEGYSVSREKKERFSLILESASTNQTSMYLCASSFSGSQNIQYFGAGTRLSVL.

This clone was found once. The V and J genes are TRBV6-5 and TRBJ2-3; 9 bases are shared with TRBD2. V shed 2 bases, J shed 4 bases, and the junction held 4 bases outside the gene matches. The CDR3 runs 15 residues. Germline V lookup: CDR1 MNHEY, CDR2 SVGAGI. In DNA, the CDR3 is TGTGCCAGCAGTTACGGGACTAGCTCTGCAGATACGCAGTATTTT. Translation: CASSYGTSSADTQYF.

The chain links TRBV11-2 to TRBJ2-5; TRBD1 might be the D (6 bases). The length of the CDR3 is 15 residues. V was clipped by 2 bases and J by 2 bases, with 12 bases between them. Per the germline V gene, CDR1 is SGHAT and CDR2 is FQNNGV. In DNA, the CDR3 is TGTGCCAGCAGCTTAATCAGGGGCGGGCAAGAGACCCAGTACTTC. Its translation: CASSLIRGGQETQYF.

The V call is TRBV6-1, the J call TRBJ1-2; D is perhaps TRBD1 (6 bases). The germline CDR1 and CDR2 sequences are MNHNS and SASEGT. The CDR3 runs 11 residues. V was cut by 8 bases and J by 6 bases, with 10 bases left in between. The CDR3 protein is CASRQVNGYTF. As DNA, the CDR3 is TGTGCCAGCCGACAGGTCAATGGCTACACCTTC.

J is TRBJ2-3 and V is TRBV27; 9 bases map to TRBD2. V dropped 2 bases and J dropped 4; count of bases not matched to a gene: 1. The CDR3 covers 14 residues. Germline V gene lookup returns CDR1 MNHEY and CDR2 SMNVEV (reference sequence). The CDR3 DNA follows: TGTGCCAGCAGTTTAGGCGGGAGGGCAGATACGCAGTATTTT. Translated: CASSLGGRADTQYF.

The V call is TRBV7-2, the J call TRBJ2-7; possibly TRBD2 for D (5 bases). Per germline, CDR1 SGHTA and CDR2 FQGNSA. The CDR3 length is 14 residues. V was pared by 2 bases and J by 0 bases, with 8 bases between. Here the CDR3 DNA reads TGTGCCAGCAGCTTATCCCGGGACTCCTACGAGCAGTACTTC. This encodes CASSLSRDSYEQYF.

V is TRBV5-4 and J is TRBJ2-5; tentatively, D is TRBD1 (6 bases). The germline V gene encodes CDR1 SGHNT and CDR2 YYREEE (reference sequence). The CDR3 is 17 amino acids. V lost 0 bases, J lost 5 bases, and 20 bases lay in between. In nucleotides, the CDR3 is TGTGCCAGCAGCTTGGTAGTGGGCGCCCAAAGGGGGGAGACCCAGTACTTC. Translation gives CASSLVVGAQRGETQYF.

The count of this clone is one. The V call is TRBV28, the J call TRBJ2-1, with 8 bases identical to TRBD1. The CDR3 length is 16 residues. The germline V gene has CDR1 MDHEN and CDR2 SYDVKM. Trimming cost V 5 bases and J 2 bases; bases outside gene matches: 8. The CDR3 DNA reads TGTGCCAGCAGTCCCCCGGGACAGGTCCCCTACAATGAGCAGTTCTTC. This encodes CASSPPGQVPYNEQFF.

This clone was counted between two and nine times. In DNA form, the CDR3 reads TGTGCCAGCAGTGAAGGGGGCGGGGGCACCAATACGCAGTATTTT. Translated, it gives CASSEGGGGTNTQYF. The chain joins TRBV6-1 to TRBJ2-3, with D tentatively TRBD2 (7 bases). V gave up 1 base and J gave up 7 bases, with 15 bases separating them. Germline loops: CDR1 MNHNS, CDR2 SASEGT. This CDR3 has 15 residues.